This T cell receptor (beta chain) is from a study of vaccination and CD4 T cells after COVID-19. The trim removed 3 bases at V and 0 bases at J, leaving 2 bases unmatched. CDR1 and CDR2 from the germline V gene are KGHSH and LQKENI. The CDR3 is 15 amino acids. Cultured CD4+ T-cell DNA underwent Oncomine TCR Beta short-read sequencing. Using its own MiXCR run on the PCR reads, TCRdb lists one record per CDR3 protein. The sample holds about 18,000 distinct CDR3 sequences, roughly 58% seen once. Concerning this clonotype: Its antigen is undetermined.

Stated treatment: approximately 9-day PBMC culture with coronavirus spike peptide pools or control peptides (ViraFEST assay). The gene calls are TRBV18 and TRBJ1-1; TRBD1 agrees at 9 bases. This TCR was recovered from a human donor who had recovered from COVID-19. Source: CD4+ T cells from blood, cultured in vitro, taken before SARS-CoV-2 vaccination. Here the CDR3 reads CASSPGQGMNTEAFF. The CDR3 DNA reads TGTGCCAGCTCACCCGGACAGGGGATGAACACTGAAGCTTTCTTT.